Shown below are 31 T cell receptor beta chains from a single sample sequenced in a study of patients and donors after allogeneic stem cell transplantation. TCRdb itself ran the RT-PCR reads through MiXCR, one entry per CDR3 protein. The sample consists of roughly 40,000 distinct CDR3 sequences, around a third of them appearing once. The sequenced sample was blood, either unsorted or a sorted T cell fraction (not recorded which). Receptors were obtained from a human donor who was either an allogeneic HSCT recipient or a stem cell or donor lymphocyte infusion donor (not recorded which). It is not recorded whose cells these are; they may come from a transplant donor.

This clonotype occurred many times. As DNA, the CDR3 is TGTGCCAGCAGCCTAGGGCAGGGCTATGGCTACACCTTC. This gives the protein CASSLGQGYGYTF. J is TRBJ1-2 and V is TRBV7-3, with D perhaps matching TRBD1 (5 bases). The ends were cut back, 5 bases at V and 4 bases at J, with 11 bases in the middle. The CDR3 consists of 13 residues. The germline V gene has CDR1 SGHTA and CDR2 FQGTGA. The complete variable domain, with remaining parts taken from reference TRBV7-3 and TRBJ1-2, reads GAGVSQTPSNKVTEKGKYVELRCDPISGHTALYWYRQSLGQGPEFLIYFQGTGAADDSGLPNDRFFAVRPEGSVSTLKIQRTERGDSAVYLCASSLGQGYGYTFGSGTRLTVV.

This clonotype was recorded a few times. The CDR3 DNA reads TGTGCCAGCAGTCCAACGGGCTCCAACACTGAAGCTTTCTTT. Translating it yields CASSPTGSNTEAFF. The rearrangement uses TRBV12-3 or TRBV12-4 and TRBJ1-1; D is ambiguous. With 5 bases removed from V and 2 bases from J, the gap between germline ends came to 12 bases. CDR3 size: 14 residues.

This clonotype was seen more than once but under ten times. The chain uses TRBV12-3 or TRBV12-4 and TRBJ2-4; D is ambiguous. The V end lost 3 bases, the J end lost 0 bases, and 12 bases lay between the germline ends. The CDR3 covers 16 residues. CDR3 sequence reads: CASSFLPGLAKNIQYF. The DNA of the CDR3 is TGTGCCAGCAGTTTTCTCCCAGGCTTAGCCAAAAACATTCAGTACTTC.

The chain recombines TRBV6-2 or TRBV6-3 with TRBJ2-5, with 7 bases identical to TRBD2. The V segment lost 6 bases and the J segment 7 bases; nucleotides outside the gene matches: 17. This CDR3 has 16 residues. The V gene's germline CDR1 is MNHEY and CDR2 SVGEGT. The CDR3 protein is CASRPPTAREAGTQYF. The DNA of the CDR3 is TGTGCCAGCAGGCCTCCAACAGCACGGGAGGCAGGGACCCAGTACTTC.

V is TRBV12-3 or TRBV12-4 and J is TRBJ1-3; weak D call: TRBD1 (5 bases). V was clipped by 3 bases and J by 2 bases, with 8 bases between them. The CDR3 covers 14 residues. CDR3 nucleotides: TGTGCCAGCAGTTTCCGGGGGGCTGGAAACACCATATATTTT. Protein product: CASSFRGAGNTIYF.

This clonotype was seen many times. A junction end diverges from the germline sequence, so it may reflect a read error. The chain carries TRBV18 and TRBJ1-1; perhaps TRBD1 as D (6 bases). The CDR3 contains 16 residues. Germline V lookup: CDR1 KGHSH, CDR2 LQKENI. CDR3: CASSPQGGFRNTEAFF. CDR3 in DNA: TGTGCCAGCTCTCCACAGGGTGGTTTTAGGAACACTGAAGCTTTCTTT.

V gene TRBV5-1 combines with J gene TRBJ2-1, with 11 bases matching TRBD2. The V gene end was trimmed by 5 bases and the J gene end by 6 bases; junction bases not matched to a gene: 7. Germline CDR1 and CDR2: SGHRS and YFSETQ. The CDR3 runs to 15 residues. In nucleotides, the CDR3 is TGCGCCAGCAGGGGAGTCGGACTAGCGGGCAATGAGCAGTTCTTC. Its protein product is CASRGVGLAGNEQFF. Supplemented by reference TRBV5-1 and TRBJ2-1, the full variable domain reads KAGVTQTPRYLIKTRGQQVTLSCSPISGHRSVSWYQQTPGQGLQFLFEYFSETQRNKGNFPGRFSGRQFSNSRSEMNVSTLELGDSALYLCASRGVGLAGNEQFFGPGTRLTVL.

This clonotype was observed a few times. V usage is TRBV7-9 and J usage is TRBJ2-7, with 8 bases identical to TRBD2. Per the germline V gene, CDR1 is SEHNR and CDR2 is FQNEAQ (reference sequence). V was clipped by 5 bases and J by 6 bases; unmatched bases: 9. The CDR3 consists of 14 residues. The CDR3 bases are TGTGCCAGCAGCCTTGGACTAGCCGCGGGCGAGCAGTACTTC. Translating it yields CASSLGLAAGEQYF.

This clonotype was counted only a few times. The V call is TRBV28, the J call TRBJ2-7, with 13 bases matching TRBD2. The CDR3 length is 15 residues. Germline V gene data show CDR1 as MDHEN and CDR2 as SYDVKM. With 6 bases clipped from V and 2 bases from J, the junction kept 4 bases outside the gene matches. The CDR3 loop is CASRLTSGRAYEQYF. The CDR3 DNA reads as TGTGCCAGCAGGCTAACTAGCGGGAGGGCCTACGAGCAGTACTTC.

This clonotype was seen a handful of times. V and J are TRBV12-3 or TRBV12-4 and TRBJ1-1; D is undetermined. The CDR3 extends over 13 amino acids. With 3 bases removed from V and 0 bases from J, the gap between germline ends came to 5 bases. The DNA for the CDR3 is TGTGCCAGCAGTTTCGGACTGAACACTGAAGCTTTCTTT. Amino acids: CASSFGLNTEAFF.

The chain links TRBV28 to TRBJ2-7; D not resolved. V was clipped by 6 bases and J by 0 bases, with 6 bases between them. Germline V gives CDR1 MDHEN, CDR2 SYDVKM. CDR3 length: 12 residues. DNA of the CDR3: TGTGCCAGCAGGACAAACTCCTACGAGCAGTACTTC. It codes for CASRTNSYEQYF.

V gene TRBV20-1 combines with J gene TRBJ2-3, with 8 bases that match TRBD2. The CDR3 is 15 amino acids. Germline V CDR1 and CDR2: DFQATT, SNEGSKA (reference sequence). Germline trimming cut 3 bases from V and 4 bases from J; bases unmatched to any gene: 9. CDR3 bases: TGCAGTGCTAGGGGACTCAGCGGGAGCGCAGATACGCAGTATTTT. Amino acids: CSARGLSGSADTQYF.

This clonotype was counted at least ten times. The V gene is TRBV27, the J gene TRBJ2-7, with D possibly called TRBD1 or TRBD2 (5 bases each). CDR1 is MNHEY, CDR2 SMNVEV, per germline (reference sequence). V shed 3 bases and J shed 0 bases, with 12 bases lying between them. This CDR3 has 15 residues. CDR3 sequence: CASSLGRISSYEQYF. CDR3 DNA sequence: TGTGCCAGCAGTTTGGGACGGATAAGCTCCTACGAGCAGTACTTC.

The genes are TRBV19 and TRBJ2-7; 10 nucleotides line up with TRBD1. Germline lookup yields CDR1 LNHDA and CDR2 SQIVND (reference sequence). Unmatched junction bases numbered 5, after V lost 8 bases and J lost 7 bases. The CDR3 spans 12 residues. CDR3 DNA: TGTGCCAGTCGACAGGGGGCGAGGGAGCAGTACTTC. This codes for CASRQGAREQYF.

This clonotype was seen only a few times. The chain couples TRBV3-1 to TRBJ2-1; D unclear. V was clipped by 4 bases and J by 0 bases, with 10 bases between them. Germline assignment: CDR1 LGHDT and CDR2 YNNKEL (reference sequence). CDR3 length: 15 residues. The CDR3 DNA reads TGTGCCAGCAGCCGTTTTGAAAGCTCCTACAATGAGCAGTTCTTC. Protein sequence: CASSRFESSYNEQFF.

The V and J genes are TRBV28 and TRBJ2-5, with D possibly being TRBD1 or TRBD2 (5 bases each). V lost 5 bases, J lost 3 bases, and 16 bases lay in between. CDR1 is MDHEN, CDR2 SYDVKM, per germline. The CDR3 runs 15 residues. CDR3 in amino acids: CASSLHRDRKETQYF. In nucleotides, the CDR3 is TGTGCCAGCAGTCTACACCGGGACCGAAAAGAGACCCAGTACTTC.

This clonotype has just a few counts. The chain joins TRBV5-1 to TRBJ1-2; perhaps TRBD1 as D (5 bases). From germline, CDR1 is SGHRS and CDR2 YFSETQ. The V end lost 3 bases, the J end lost 3 bases, and 9 bases lay between the germline ends. CDR3 length: 13 amino acids. The CDR3 DNA reads as TGCGCCAGCAGCTCCGGGACCGACTATGGCTACACCTTC. This sequence encodes CASSSGTDYGYTF.

This clonotype was observed a handful of times. The chain employs TRBV5-1 and TRBJ1-4; 9 bases agree with TRBD1. The CDR3 length is 17 residues. CDR1 and CDR2 from the germline V gene are SGHRS and YFSETQ. Unmatched junction bases numbered 13, after V lost 2 bases and J lost 8 bases. The CDR3, as DNA: TGCGCCAGCAGCTTCGGGACAGGGATCCAGCAACGAGAAAAACTGTTTTTT. This codes for CASSFGTGIQQREKLFF.

There are a few counts of this clonotype. The V and J genes are TRBV20-1 and TRBJ2-1, with D possibly TRBD2 on 5 matching bases. V lost 5 bases, J lost 10 bases, and 9 bases lay in between. The CDR3 extends over 10 amino acids. In germline, CDR1 is DFQATT, CDR2 SNEGSKA (reference sequence). The CDR3 DNA reads as TGCAGTGCTCACAGCGGCGAGCAGTTCTTC. This translates into CSAHSGEQFF.

This clonotype was counted between two and nine times. The V and J genes are TRBV7-9 and TRBJ1-5; D is undetermined. Germline CDR1 SEHNR, CDR2 FQNEAQ (reference sequence). The CDR3 runs to 12 residues. V was trimmed by 6 bases and J by 6 bases, leaving 9 bases between them. This chain's CDR3 is CASRVDSQPQHF. The CDR3 bases are TGTGCCAGCAGAGTAGATAGTCAGCCCCAGCATTTT.

There are a few counts of this clonotype. CDR3: CASSPALGPNSPLHF. CDR3 bases: TGTGCCAGCAGCCCGGCCCTGGGGCCGAATTCACCCCTCCACTTT. This chain uses TRBV7-2 with TRBJ1-6, with a weak D call TRBD1 (5 bases). Germline V lookup: CDR1 SGHTA, CDR2 FQGNSA. The CDR3 contains 15 residues. V dropped 5 bases and J dropped 7 bases, with 15 bases sitting between them. The full variable domain, with the rest looked up from reference TRBV7-2 and TRBJ1-6, is GAGVSQSPSNKVTEKGKDVELRCDPISGHTALYWYRQSLGQGLEFLIYFQGNSAPDKSGLPSDRFSAERTGGSVSTLTIQRTQQEDSAVYLCASSPALGPNSPLHFGNGTRLTVT.

The rearrangement links TRBV7-8 to TRBJ2-1; possibly TRBD2 for D (6 bases). From germline, CDR1 is SGHVS and CDR2 FQNEAQ. The V and J ends lost 4 bases and 4 bases respectively, with 8 bases between them. This CDR3 has 13 amino acids. The CDR3 DNA reads as TGTGCCAGCAGCTCGGGACTTTACAATGAGCAGTTCTTC. Amino acid sequence: CASSSGLYNEQFF.

The sample holds many counts of this clonotype. This chain joins TRBV5-1 and TRBJ1-2; D perhaps matches TRBD1 (6 bases). The V and J ends lost 2 bases and 2 bases respectively, with 10 bases between them. This CDR3 comprises 14 residues. Germline V gene sequence: CDR1 SGHRS, CDR2 YFSETQ. The CDR3 loop reads CASSFTGPNYGYTF. CDR3 bases: TGCGCCAGCAGCTTTACAGGGCCCAACTATGGCTACACCTTC.

This rearrangement joins TRBV6-5 to TRBJ1-2, with 8 bases that match TRBD1. Germline CDR1 is MNHEY and CDR2 is SVGAGI. J lost 7 bases, V lost 6 bases, and 7 bases had no gene match. This CDR3 is built from 13 residues. CDR3 residues: CASRRQGSSGYTF. In DNA, the CDR3 is TGTGCCAGCAGGCGACAGGGGTCGTCTGGCTACACCTTC.

This clonotype appeared a few times. This rearrangement joins TRBV20-1 to TRBJ2-1; 13 nucleotides agree with TRBD2. V lost 1 base, J lost 8 bases, and 5 bases stayed unmatched. The V gene's germline CDR1 is DFQATT and CDR2 SNEGSKA (reference sequence). The CDR3 has 15 residues. The CDR3 region has the DNA TGCAGTGCTAGAGGAGGGACTAGCGGGATCTATGAGCAGTTCTTC. Translation gives CSARGGTSGIYEQFF.

J is TRBJ1-1 and V is TRBV6-2 or TRBV6-3; D gene uncertain. In germline, CDR1 is MNHEY, CDR2 SVGEGT. The CDR3 runs to 14 residues. Trimming shortened V by 0 bases and J by 4 bases, and 9 bases separated the two germline ends. The CDR3 region has the DNA TGTGCCAGCAGTTACTCGCGGGGAACCACTGAAGCTTTCTTT. This gives the protein CASSYSRGTTEAFF.

In this sample, this clonotype turned up a few times. The DNA for the CDR3 is TGTGCCAGCAGTTTGACAGGGTGGACCTATGGCTACACCTTC. It specifies CASSLTGWTYGYTF. The gene calls are TRBV12-3 or TRBV12-4 and TRBJ1-2; the match to TRBD1 covers 7 bases. This CDR3 is built from 14 residues. V trimming: 3 bases; J trimming: 4 bases; junction bases outside the gene matches: 5.

The rearrangement uses TRBV28 and TRBJ1-2; D is perhaps TRBD1 (5 bases). Deletions cut 3 bases from V and 8 bases from J, with 13 bases between. Germline V gives CDR1 MDHEN, CDR2 SYDVKM. The CDR3 sequence is 13 residues long. The CDR3 is CASSFRQREGYTF. CDR3 DNA sequence: TGTGCCAGCAGTTTCCGACAGCGGGAGGGCTACACCTTC.

This clonotype was found once. The chain is built from TRBV29-1 and TRBJ2-1, with 10 bases identical to TRBD2. The CDR3 is made up of 14 amino acids. The ends lost 2 bases at V and 3 bases at J; junction bases unmatched: 1. In germline, CDR1 is SQVTM, CDR2 ANQGSEA. In nucleotides, the CDR3 is TGCAGCGTTGAACTAGCGGGGGTCTACAATGAGCAGTTCTTC. It encodes CSVELAGVYNEQFF.

This clonotype has a handful of counts. The CDR3 bases are TGTGCCAGCAGCTTATCAACCATCCGGGGACAGCCCCAGCATTTT. Encoded protein: CASSLSTIRGQPQHF. This chain uses TRBV7-3 with TRBJ1-5; no definite D call. Germline lookup yields CDR1 SGHTA and CDR2 FQGTGA. This CDR3 is 15 amino acids long. V was shortened by 2 bases and J by 7 bases, with 15 bases between the two germline ends.

The chain is built from TRBV6-6 and TRBJ2-7; 10 bases are a match to TRBD1. This CDR3 is built from 17 residues. J gave up 5 bases and V 2 bases, and 12 bases lay outside the gene matches. The germline V gene has CDR1 MNHNY and CDR2 SVGAGI (reference sequence). The CDR3 nucleotides read TGTGCCAGCAGTTACGGGGACGACGGGACAGGGGTCCACGAGCAGTACTTC. It specifies CASSYGDDGTGVHEQYF.